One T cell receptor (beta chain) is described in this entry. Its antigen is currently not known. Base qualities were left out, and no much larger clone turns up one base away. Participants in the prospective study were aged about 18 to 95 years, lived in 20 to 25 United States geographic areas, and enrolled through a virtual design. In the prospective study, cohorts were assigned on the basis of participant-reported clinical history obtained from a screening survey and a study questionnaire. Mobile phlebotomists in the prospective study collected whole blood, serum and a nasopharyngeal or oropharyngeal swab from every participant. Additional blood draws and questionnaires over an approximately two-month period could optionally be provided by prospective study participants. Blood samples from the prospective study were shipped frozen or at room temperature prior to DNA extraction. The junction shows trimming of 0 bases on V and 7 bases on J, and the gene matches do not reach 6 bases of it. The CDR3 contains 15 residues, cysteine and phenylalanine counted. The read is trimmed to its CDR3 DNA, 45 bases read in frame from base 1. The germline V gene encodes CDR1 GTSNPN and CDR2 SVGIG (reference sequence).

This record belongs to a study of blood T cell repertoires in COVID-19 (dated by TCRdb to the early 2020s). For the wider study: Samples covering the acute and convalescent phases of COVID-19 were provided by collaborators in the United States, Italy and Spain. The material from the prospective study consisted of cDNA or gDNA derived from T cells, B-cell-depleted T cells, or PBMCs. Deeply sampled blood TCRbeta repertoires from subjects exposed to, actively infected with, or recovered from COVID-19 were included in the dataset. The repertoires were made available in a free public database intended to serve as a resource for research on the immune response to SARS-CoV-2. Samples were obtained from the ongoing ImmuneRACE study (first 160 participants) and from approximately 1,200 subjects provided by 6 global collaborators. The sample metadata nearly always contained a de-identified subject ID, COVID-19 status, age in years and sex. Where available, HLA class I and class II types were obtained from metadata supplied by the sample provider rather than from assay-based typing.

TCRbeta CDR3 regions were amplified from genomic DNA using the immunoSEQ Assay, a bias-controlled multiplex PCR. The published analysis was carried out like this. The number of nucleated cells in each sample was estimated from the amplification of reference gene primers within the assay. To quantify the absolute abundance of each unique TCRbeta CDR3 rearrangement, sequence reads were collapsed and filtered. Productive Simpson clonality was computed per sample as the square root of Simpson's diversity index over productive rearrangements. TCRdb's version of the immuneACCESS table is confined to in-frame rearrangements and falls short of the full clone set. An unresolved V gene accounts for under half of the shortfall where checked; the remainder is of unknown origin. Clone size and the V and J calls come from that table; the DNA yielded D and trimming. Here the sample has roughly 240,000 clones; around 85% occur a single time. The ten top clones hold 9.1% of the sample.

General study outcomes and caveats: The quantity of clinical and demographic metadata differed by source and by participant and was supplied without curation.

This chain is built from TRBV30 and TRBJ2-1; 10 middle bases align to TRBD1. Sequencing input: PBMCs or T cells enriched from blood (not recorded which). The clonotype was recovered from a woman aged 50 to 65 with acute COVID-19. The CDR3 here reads CAWSVSGTGVNEQFF. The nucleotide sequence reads TGTGCCTGGAGTGTTTCCGGGACAGGGGTGAATGAGCAGTTCTTC.